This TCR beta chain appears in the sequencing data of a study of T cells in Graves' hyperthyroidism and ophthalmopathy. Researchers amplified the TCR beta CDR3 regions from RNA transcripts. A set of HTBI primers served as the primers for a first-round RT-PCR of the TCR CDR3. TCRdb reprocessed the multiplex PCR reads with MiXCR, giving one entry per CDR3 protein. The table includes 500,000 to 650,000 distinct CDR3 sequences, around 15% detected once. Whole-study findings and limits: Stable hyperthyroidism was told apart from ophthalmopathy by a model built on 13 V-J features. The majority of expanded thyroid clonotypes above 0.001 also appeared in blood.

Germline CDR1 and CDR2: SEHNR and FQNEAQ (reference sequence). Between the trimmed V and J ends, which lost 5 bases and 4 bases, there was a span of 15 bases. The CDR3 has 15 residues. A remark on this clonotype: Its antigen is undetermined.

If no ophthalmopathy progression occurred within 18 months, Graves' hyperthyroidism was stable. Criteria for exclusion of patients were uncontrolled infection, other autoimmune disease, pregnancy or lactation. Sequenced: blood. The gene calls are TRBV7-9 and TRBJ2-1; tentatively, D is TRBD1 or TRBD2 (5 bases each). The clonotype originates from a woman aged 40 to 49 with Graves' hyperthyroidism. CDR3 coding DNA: TGTGCCAGCAGCCCTTTGGGACCGACATACAATGAGCAGTTCTTC. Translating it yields CASSPLGPTYNEQFF.